A single sample is the source of the 27 T cell receptor beta chains below, sequenced in a study of identical twins. MiXCR, applied by TCRdb to the 5' RACE reads, yields one record per CDR3 protein. Found here are around 290,000 distinct CDR3 sequences, 8.5% to 9.5% of them singletons; the top ten hold around 7.1%. The data also belong to a second study, concerning yellow fever vaccine responses in identical twins.

Sequenced material: CD8+ T cells sorted from blood. The receptors were sampled from a woman between 18 and 29 years old in good health.

The rearrangement joins TRBV25-1 to TRBJ2-3, with a possible D match to TRBD1 (6 bases). CDR1 and CDR2 from the germline V gene are MGHDK and SYGVNS. V was shortened by 0 bases and J by 4 bases, with 8 bases between the two germline ends. The CDR3 is 14 residues long. CDR3 loop: CASSEYRTADTQYF. DNA for the CDR3: TGTGCCAGCAGTGAATATCGGACAGCAGATACGCAGTATTTT. Using reference TRBV25-1 and TRBJ2-3 for the parts outside the CDR3, the full variable domain is EADIYQTPRYLVIGTGKKITLECSQTMGHDKMYWYQQDPGMELHLIHYSYGVNSTEKGDLSSESTVSRIRTEHFPLTLESARPSHTSQYLCASSEYRTADTQYFGPGTRLTVL.

This clonotype appeared many times. The V gene is TRBV27, the J gene TRBJ1-6; TRBD1 matches at 7 bases. Germline CDR1 MNHEY, CDR2 SMNVEV (reference sequence). CDR3 length: 19 amino acids. V trimming: 4 bases; J trimming: 4 bases; junction bases outside the gene matches: 16. As DNA, the CDR3 is TGTGCCAGCAGTTCTTCAGGGGGGCCCCATTACCAATATAATTCACCCCTCCACTTT. It translates to CASSSSGGPHYQYNSPLHF.

The J gene is TRBJ2-5, the V gene TRBV10-2; unclear D gene. Trimming removed 8 bases at V and 5 bases at J, with 9 bases between. Germline lookup yields CDR1 WSHSY and CDR2 SAAADI. There are 11 residues in the CDR3. The chain's CDR3 is CASHLGETQYF. CDR3 nucleotides: TGCGCCAGCCATCTGGGGGAGACCCAGTACTTC.

This clonotype has at least ten counts. This sequence joins TRBV29-1 and TRBJ2-1; D gene ambiguous. CDR1 is SQVTM and CDR2 is ANQGSEA in the germline V gene. This CDR3 spans 15 amino acids. The V end was cut by 0 bases, the J end by 7 bases, with 16 bases between. The CDR3 coding sequence is TGCAGCGTTGAAGATCTTCCTCTGATCACGAATGAGCAGTTCTTC. It encodes CSVEDLPLITNEQFF.

V is TRBV7-3 and J is TRBJ2-3; 8 bases align to TRBD2. Trimming at V came to 4 bases and at J to 0 bases, leaving 3 bases not matched to a gene. CDR1 SGHTA and CDR2 FQGTGA come from the germline V gene. The CDR3 runs 15 residues. In DNA, the CDR3 is TGTGCCAGCAGCTCTATAGCGGGGAGCACAGATACGCAGTATTTT. Amino acid sequence: CASSSIAGSTDTQYF.

This clonotype was detected many times. The chain carries TRBV11-1 and TRBJ2-1; 7 bases match TRBD1. Germline V gives CDR1 SGHAT, CDR2 FQDESV (reference sequence). V dropped 5 bases and J dropped 8; count of bases not matched to a gene: 24. The CDR3 loop spans 19 amino acids. CDR3 region: CASSPDGHRGVIEMDEQFF. In DNA form, the CDR3 reads TGTGCCAGCAGCCCAGATGGCCACAGGGGTGTAATCGAGATGGATGAGCAGTTCTTC. The full variable domain, completed using reference TRBV11-1 and TRBJ2-1, is EAEVAQSPRYKITEKSQAVAFWCDPISGHATLYWYRQILGQGPELLVQFQDESVVDDSQLPKDRFSAERLKGVDSTLKIQPAELGDSAMYLCASSPDGHRGVIEMDEQFFGPGTRLTVL.

This clonotype was seen ten or more times. This chain connects TRBV5-1 to TRBJ2-1; TRBD1 matches at 8 bases. The CDR3 has 15 residues. Losses at the gene ends were 1 base for V and 7 bases for J; bases not matched to a gene: 7. CDR1 and CDR2 (germline): SGHRS, YFSETQ. This CDR3 is CASSLMTGDSNEQFF. The CDR3 nucleotides read TGCGCCAGCAGCTTGATGACAGGGGATTCGAATGAGCAGTTCTTC.

The chain combines TRBV7-9 with TRBJ1-4, with D maybe TRBD1 (5 bases). Germline assignment: CDR1 SEHNR and CDR2 FQNEAQ (reference sequence). V was pared by 4 bases and J by 8 bases, with 20 bases between. This CDR3 has 16 residues. CDR3 residues: CASSSPQDLLGEKLFF. CDR3 nucleotide sequence: TGTGCCAGCAGCTCCCCACAGGACCTCCTAGGAGAAAAACTGTTTTTT. Full variable domain (rest looked up from reference TRBV7-9 and TRBJ1-4): DTGVSQNPRHKITKRGQNVTFRCDPISEHNRLYWYRQTLGQGPEFLTYFQNEAQLEKSRLLSDRFSAERPKGSFSTLEIQRTEQGDSAMYLCASSSPQDLLGEKLFFGSGTQLSVL.

This chain joins TRBV7-2 and TRBJ2-3; D assignment may be TRBD1 or TRBD2 (5 bases each). The ends were cut back, 2 bases at V and 5 bases at J, with 11 bases in the middle. In germline, CDR1 is SGHTA, CDR2 FQGNSA. The CDR3 contains 14 residues. CDR3 DNA sequence: TGTGCCAGCAGCTTACTTGGGGCGGGAGATACGCAGTATTTT. Its translation is CASSLLGAGDTQYF.

The rearrangement uses TRBV7-9 and TRBJ2-6, with D maybe TRBD1 (5 bases). Trimming took 5 bases from V and 2 from J, leaving 16 bases between them. Germline V CDR1 and CDR2: SEHNR, FQNEAQ (reference sequence). The CDR3 runs to 17 residues. The CDR3, as DNA: TGTGCCAGCAGCCTAGGACAATCCCACCCTGGGGCCAACGTCCTGACTTTC. Its translation: CASSLGQSHPGANVLTF.

This clonotype was picked up many times. The chain links TRBV6-2 or TRBV6-3 to TRBJ1-1; 7 bases fit TRBD1. The CDR3 runs 18 residues. Germline V lookup: CDR1 MNHEY, CDR2 SVGEGT. The junction had 16 bases not matched to a gene; V was cut back by 2 bases and J by 4 bases. CDR3 in amino acids: CASSYDRDEGKRVTEAFF. The DNA of the CDR3 is TGTGCCAGCAGTTACGACAGGGATGAGGGAAAGCGGGTCACTGAAGCTTTCTTT.

In its sample, this clonotype was seen many times. The rearrangement uses TRBV28 and TRBJ2-7, with D perhaps TRBD1 or TRBD2 (5 bases each). V lost 9 bases, J lost 4 bases, and 13 bases lay in between. CDR1 and CDR2 from the germline V gene are MDHEN and SYDVKM. This CDR3 is built from 12 residues. In DNA, the CDR3 is TGTGCCAGTAAGACGTGGGGGTACGAGCAGTACTTC. Amino acids: CASKTWGYEQYF.

This clonotype turned up a few times. V and J are TRBV5-1 and TRBJ2-5; D call uncertain. V was trimmed by 0 bases and J by 1 base, leaving 10 bases between them. This CDR3 has 15 amino acids. From germline, CDR1 is SGHRS and CDR2 YFSETQ. CDR3 amino acids: CASSLGIGGQETQYF. Here the CDR3 DNA reads TGCGCCAGCAGCTTGGGGATCGGCGGCCAAGAGACCCAGTACTTC. The full variable domain, rest sourced from reference TRBV5-1 and TRBJ2-5, is KAGVTQTPRYLIKTRGQQVTLSCSPISGHRSVSWYQQTPGQGLQFLFEYFSETQRNKGNFPGRFSGRQFSNSRSEMNVSTLELGDSALYLCASSLGIGGQETQYFGPGTRLLVL.

The V and J genes are TRBV12-3 or TRBV12-4 and TRBJ2-2; TRBD1 matches 7 bases. The V and J ends lost 6 bases and 2 bases, in that order; junction bases with no gene match: 9. CDR3 length equals 16 residues. The CDR3 loop reads CASRTGFGVNTGELFF. The CDR3 nucleotides are TGTGCCAGCAGGACAGGGTTCGGGGTCAACACCGGGGAGCTGTTTTTT.

This clonotype was observed a few times. The chain carries TRBV6-2 or TRBV6-3 and TRBJ2-1; the match to TRBD2 covers 7 bases. The J segment lost 7 bases and the V segment lost 5 bases, leaving 8 bases of the junction unmatched. The CDR3 is made up of 14 amino acids. Germline CDR1 reads MNHEY; CDR2 reads SVGEGT. The CDR3 DNA sequence: TGTGCCAGCAGTACGGGACCCGGGGGGAATGAGCAGTTCTTC. It translates to CASSTGPGGNEQFF.

CDR3 loop: CASSPVQGIMGTEAFF. CDR3 DNA sequence: TGTGCCAGCTCACCCGTGCAGGGGATTATGGGCACTGAAGCTTTCTTT. The chain links TRBV18 to TRBJ1-1; D may be TRBD1 (6 bases). Germline V lookup: CDR1 KGHSH, CDR2 LQKENI. V dropped 3 bases and J dropped 4 bases, with 18 bases sitting between them. The CDR3 has 16 residues.

The chain employs TRBV11-2 and TRBJ1-1; 11 nucleotides match TRBD1. CDR1 is SGHAT and CDR2 is FQNNGV in the germline V gene. This CDR3 region has 14 residues. V shed 5 bases, J shed 8 bases, and the junction held 7 bases outside the gene matches. CDR3 bases: TGTGCCAGCAGCCCAGGACAGGGGGCGGACGAAGCTTTCTTT. It specifies CASSPGQGADEAFF.

This clonotype was seen ten or more times. The chain recombines TRBV6-5 with TRBJ2-1, with 8 nucleotides matching TRBD2. Germline V gives CDR1 MNHEY, CDR2 SVGAGI. This CDR3 region has 15 residues. J was trimmed by 4 bases and V by 2 bases; bases with no gene match: 4. The CDR3 reads CASSYSTSGYNEQFF. As DNA, the CDR3 is TGTGCCAGCAGTTACAGTACTAGCGGATACAATGAGCAGTTCTTC.

This chain links TRBV5-1 with TRBJ2-2; TRBD2 matches 8 bases. Trimming removed 1 base from V and 1 base from J; junction bases left unmatched: 3. CDR3 length equals 16 residues. Germline CDR1 and CDR2: SGHRS and YFSETQ. CDR3 protein: CASSLLAGLNTGELFF. The CDR3 region has the DNA TGCGCCAGCAGCTTGTTAGCGGGATTGAACACCGGGGAGCTGTTTTTT.

Only a few counts were recorded for this clonotype. This chain joins TRBV11-2 and TRBJ2-7; 13 bases fit TRBD2. From germline, CDR1 is SGHAT and CDR2 FQNNGV. The CDR3 loop spans 17 amino acids. V lost 3 bases and J lost 4; bases outside the gene matches: 9. The CDR3 coding sequence is TGTGCCAGCAGCTTGGAACTAGCGGGGGGGCCGGGGTACGAGCAGTACTTC. Amino acids: CASSLELAGGPGYEQYF.

This clonotype has a handful of counts. The chain combines TRBV6-1 with TRBJ2-3; 11 bases fit TRBD2. J was trimmed by 2 bases and V by 6 bases; bases with no gene match: 4. The germline V gene has CDR1 MNHNS and CDR2 SASEGT. The CDR3 length is 15 residues. The CDR3 loop reads CASSETSGTTDTQYF. CDR3 bases: TGTGCCAGCAGCGAGACTAGCGGGACCACAGATACGCAGTATTTT.

This clonotype was recorded a few times. The rearrangement uses TRBV6-1 and TRBJ1-1; possibly TRBD1 for D (5 bases). The CDR3 contains 16 residues. With 5 bases removed from V and 3 bases from J, the gap between germline ends came to 19 bases. CDR1 is MNHNS and CDR2 is SASEGT in the germline V gene. CDR3 residues: CASSRTSGGADTEAFF. The CDR3 DNA is TGTGCCAGCAGTCGAACCTCCGGGGGTGCGGACACTGAAGCTTTCTTT.

Remarks on this clonotype: One end of the junction is discordant with germline, which a read error may explain. The chain combines TRBV3-1 with TRBJ2-1; TRBD2 aligns across 11 bases. Germline assignment: CDR1 LGHDT and CDR2 YNNKEL (reference sequence). The CDR3 is 18 residues long. The CDR3 region is CTSSPLFPGTSGFNEQFF. The CDR3 DNA is TGTACCAGCAGCCCCCTATTCCCCGGGACTAGCGGATTCAATGAGCAGTTCTTC.

This chain uses TRBV27 with TRBJ1-1, with unresolved D. The CDR3 has 15 amino acids. Trimming stripped 8 bases from V and 4 bases from J, with 20 bases between. Germline V lookup: CDR1 MNHEY, CDR2 SMNVEV (reference sequence). As DNA, the CDR3 is TGTGCCAGCGGAATAGGGTCGCCCTATGGCACTGAAGCTTTCTTT. It codes for CASGIGSPYGTEAFF.

The V and J genes are TRBV7-2 and TRBJ2-5; D unclear. This CDR3 contains 13 residues. The germline V gene encodes CDR1 SGHTA and CDR2 FQGNSA. The germline V and J ends were trimmed by 2 bases and 2 bases, with 6 bases remaining between them. CDR3 in DNA: TGTGCCAGCAGCTTAAGCTGGCAAGAGACCCAGTACTTC. This sequence encodes CASSLSWQETQYF.

The genes are TRBV14 and TRBJ2-7; perhaps TRBD1 as D (6 bases). Deletions cut 0 bases from V and 5 bases from J, with 8 bases between. This CDR3 comprises 13 residues. CDR1 is SGHDN and CDR2 is FVKESK in the germline V gene. CDR3 DNA: TGTGCCAGCAGCCAAGACAGGGGCCACGAGCAGTACTTC. This gives the protein CASSQDRGHEQYF. The entire variable domain, with the rest obtained from reference TRBV14 and TRBJ2-7, is as follows: EAGVTQFPSHSVIEKGQTVTLRCDPISGHDNLYWYRRVMGKEIKFLLHFVKESKQDESGMPNNRFLAERTGGTYSTLKVQPAELEDSGVYFCASSQDRGHEQYFGPGTRLTVT.

This clonotype was seen more than once but under ten times. The CDR3 DNA reads as TGTGCCAGCAGCCACTTTAGCAGGCAGGGTGACTACGAGCAGTACTTC. It translates to CASSHFSRQGDYEQYF. The chain couples TRBV7-9 to TRBJ2-7; TRBD1 might be the D (5 bases). The germline CDR1 and CDR2 sequences are SEHNR and FQNEAQ (reference sequence). The V gene lost 5 bases and the J gene lost 3 bases, with 20 bases spanning the gap. The length of the CDR3 is 16 residues.